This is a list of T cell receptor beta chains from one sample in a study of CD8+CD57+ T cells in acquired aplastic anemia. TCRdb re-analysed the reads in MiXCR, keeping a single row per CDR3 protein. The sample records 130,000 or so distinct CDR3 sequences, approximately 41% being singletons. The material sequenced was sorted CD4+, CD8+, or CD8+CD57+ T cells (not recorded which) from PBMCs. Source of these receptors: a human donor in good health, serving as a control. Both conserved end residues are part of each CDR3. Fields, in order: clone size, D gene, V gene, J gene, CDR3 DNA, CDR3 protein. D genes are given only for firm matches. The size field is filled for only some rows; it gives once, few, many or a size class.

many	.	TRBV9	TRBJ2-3	TGTGCCAGCAGCGTACTAGGAGGGGGGCTTAGCACAGATACGCAGTATTTT	CASSVLGGGLSTDTQYF
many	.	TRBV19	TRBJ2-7	TGTGCCAGTTCAATTACCCGGGACCCGGCCTACGAGCAGTACTTC	CASSITRDPAYEQYF
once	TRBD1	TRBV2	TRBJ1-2	TGTGCCAGCAACACACAGGGGTATGGCTACACCTTC	CASNTQGYGYTF
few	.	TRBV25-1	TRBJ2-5	TGTGCCAGCAGTGAATACAGAGGGGATGAGACCCAGTACTTC	CASSEYRGDETQYF
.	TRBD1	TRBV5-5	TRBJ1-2	TGTGCCAGCAGCCCAATACCGGGACAGCTCTATGGCTACACCTTC	CASSPIPGQLYGYTF
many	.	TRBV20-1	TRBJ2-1	TGCAGTGCTTGGTACCCCAGGGGATCTGTAAATGAGCAGTTCTTC	CSAWYPRGSVNEQFF
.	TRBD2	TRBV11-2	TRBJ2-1	TGTGCCAGCAGCTTAGAGGGGGGGTTGGGGAGCTCCTACAATGAGCAGTTCTTC	CASSLEGGLGSSYNEQFF
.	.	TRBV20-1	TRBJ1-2	TGCAGTGCTAGTTTGGGGGGCGCCAGCTATGGCTACACCTTC	CSASLGGASYGYTF
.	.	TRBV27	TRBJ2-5	TGTGCCAGCACACCCATCTGGACTGATCAAGAGACCCAGTACTTC	CASTPIWTDQETQYF
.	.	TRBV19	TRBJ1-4	TGTGCCAGTAGTATGAGCCAGGGGCGTAAGGAAAAACTGTTTTTT	CASSMSQGRKEKLFF
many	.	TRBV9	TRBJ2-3	TGTGCCAGCAGCCCCCGGACTACGCAAAGCACAGATACGCAGTATTTT	CASSPRTTQSTDTQYF
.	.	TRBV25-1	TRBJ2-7	TGTGCCAGCAGTGAAAAATTCGAAGGAGACAGCCCCTACGAGCAGTACTTC	CASSEKFEGDSPYEQYF
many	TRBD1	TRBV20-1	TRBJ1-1	TGCAGTGCAGAGAGGGGGCGAGGGACTATCGCTGAAGCTTTCTTT	CSAERGRGTIAEAFF
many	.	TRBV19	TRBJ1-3	TGTGCCAGTAGAAAACACAGGAGCTCTGGAAACACCATATATTTT	CASRKHRSSGNTIYF
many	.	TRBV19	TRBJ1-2	TGTGCCAGTAGCCACCTTGCCGGACAGCTTAACTATGGCTACACCTTC	CASSHLAGQLNYGYTF
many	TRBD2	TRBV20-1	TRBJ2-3	TGCAGTGCTAGAGATAGGGGACTAGCGGGGGCCACGGAAGCGCAGTATTTT	CSARDRGLAGATEAQYF
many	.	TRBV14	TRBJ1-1	TGTGCCGGCAGCCAAAGGACTGAAAGGGCTTTCTTT	CAGSQRTERAFF
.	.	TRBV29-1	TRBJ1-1	TGCAGCGTTGAAAAACGGGGTACTGAAGCTTTCTTT	CSVEKRGTEAFF
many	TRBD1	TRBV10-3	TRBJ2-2	TGTGCCACCTACTATCTCGGCGACAGGGAGAACACCGGGGAGCTGTTTTTT	CATYYLGDRENTGELFF
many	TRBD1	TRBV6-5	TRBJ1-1	TGTGCCAGCAGTTGGACAGGGGGCACGAACACTGAAGCTTTCTTT	CASSWTGGTNTEAFF
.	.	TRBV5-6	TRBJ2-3	TGTGCCAGCAGCCCGGAACCAACAGATACTAGCACAGATACGCAGTATTTT	CASSPEPTDTSTDTQYF
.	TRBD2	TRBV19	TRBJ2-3	TGTGCCAGTAGTATTCTTAGCGGGAAGTTTACAGATACGCAGTATTTT	CASSILSGKFTDTQYF
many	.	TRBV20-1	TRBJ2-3	TGCAGTAGTATTCAGGGGAGCTCAAATACGCAGTATTTT	CSSIQGSSNTQYF
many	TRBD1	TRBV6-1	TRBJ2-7	TGTGCCAGCAGAACTATCAGGGGGCGCGGCAACGAGCAGTACTTC	CASRTIRGRGNEQYF
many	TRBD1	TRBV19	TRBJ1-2	TGTGCCAGTAGTATAGGGACAGGGGCGTCAGGCTACACCTTC	CASSIGTGASGYTF
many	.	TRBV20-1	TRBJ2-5	TGCAGTGCTAGACGGGACATGGTGGAGGAGACCCAGTACTTC	CSARRDMVEETQYF
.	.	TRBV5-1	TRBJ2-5	TGCGCCAGCAGCTTCAGCCATTCCCAAGAGACCCAGTACTTC	CASSFSHSQETQYF
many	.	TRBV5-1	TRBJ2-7	TGCGCCAGCAGCTTTAGAGAAGAGAGGGAGCAGTACTTC	CASSFREEREQYF
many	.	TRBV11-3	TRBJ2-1	TGTGCCAGCAGCTTAGACGGCCATGAGCAGTTCTTC	CASSLDGHEQFF
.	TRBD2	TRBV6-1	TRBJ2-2	TGTGCCAGCAGAAAGAAGCTAGCGGGGGGGACCAACACCGGGGAGCTGTTTTTT	CASRKKLAGGTNTGELFF
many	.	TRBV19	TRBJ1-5	TGTGCCAGTAGTTGGAGGGGTAGCGTCCAGCCCCAGCATTTT	CASSWRGSVQPQHF
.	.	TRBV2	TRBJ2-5	TGTGCCAGCAGTGAGAGGCGGCTAGCAGCGGAGACCCAGTACTTC	CASSERRLAAETQYF
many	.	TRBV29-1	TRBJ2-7	TGCAGCGTTGCCGCGGCCTACGAGCAGTACTTC	CSVAAAYEQYF
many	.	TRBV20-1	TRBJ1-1	TGCAGTGCTCTAGAGAACACTGAAGCTTTCTTT	CSALENTEAFF
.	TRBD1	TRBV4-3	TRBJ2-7	TGCGCCAGCAGCCAGGGGGACAGGTCCTACGAGCAGTACTTC	CASSQGDRSYEQYF
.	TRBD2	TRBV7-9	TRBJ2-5	TGTGCCAGCAGATGGGGGGGAGAGACCCAGTACTTC	CASRWGGETQYF
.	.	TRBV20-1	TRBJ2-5	TGCAGTGCTATAACTGTACGGTCCGGAGAGACCCAGTACTTC	CSAITVRSGETQYF
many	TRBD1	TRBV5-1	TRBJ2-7	TGCGCCAGCAGCGACGACAGGGGGCTGTACGAGCAGTACTTC	CASSDDRGLYEQYF
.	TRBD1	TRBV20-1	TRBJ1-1	TGCAGTGCTAGAGATAGGAGGACAGGCGCGGCCGAAGCTTTCTTT	CSARDRRTGAAEAFF
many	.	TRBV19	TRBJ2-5	TGTGCCAGTAACAGCGGCTTCCAAGAGACCCAGTACTTC	CASNSGFQETQYF
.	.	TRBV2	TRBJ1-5	TGTGCCAGCAGTGTCAGTAGTGCACAGCCCCAGCATTTT	CASSVSSAQPQHF
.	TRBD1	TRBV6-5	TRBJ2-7	TGTGCCGGCAGTTACGCAGGGGGTTGGGAGCAGTACTTC	CAGSYAGGWEQYF
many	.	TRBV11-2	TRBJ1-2	TGTGCCAGCAGCTCCGTTACCCTCAACAGGGCCCAACTTAACTATGGCTACACCTTC	CASSSVTLNRAQLNYGYTF
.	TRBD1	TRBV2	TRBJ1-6	TGTGCCAGCAGGCCGGGACAGGGCAATTCACCCCTCCACTTT	CASRPGQGNSPLHF
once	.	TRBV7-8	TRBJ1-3	TGTGCCAGCAGCTTAGCAGGGAGCAAGGCTGGAAACACCATATATTTT	CASSLAGSKAGNTIYF
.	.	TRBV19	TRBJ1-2	TGTGCCAGTGGGCCGGGGTACTCCTATGGCTACACCTTC	CASGPGYSYGYTF
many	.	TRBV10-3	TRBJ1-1	TGTGCCATCACCCCGGGGGGACCCACTGAAGCTTTCTTT	CAITPGGPTEAFF
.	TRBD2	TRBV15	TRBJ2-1	TGTGCCACCAGCAGAGATGGGGCTAGCGGGGGGGCTAATTACAATGAGCAGTTCTTC	CATSRDGASGGANYNEQFF
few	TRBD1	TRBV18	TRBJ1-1	TGTGCCAGCTCACCGACCGGGACAGGGGTTGGGGTCGCTTTCTTT	CASSPTGTGVGVAFF
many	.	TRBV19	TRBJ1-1	TGTGCCAGTATAAAGGGTTTGGGGAACACTGAAGCTTTCTTT	CASIKGLGNTEAFF
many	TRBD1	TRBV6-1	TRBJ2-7	TGTGCCAGCAGTGTTGACAGGGCCACCTACGAGCAGTACTTC	CASSVDRATYEQYF
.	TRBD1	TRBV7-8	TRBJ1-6	TGTGCCAGCAGCTACCGGGACAGGGCTAATTCACCCCTCCACTTT	CASSYRDRANSPLHF
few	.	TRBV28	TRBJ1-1	TGTGCCAGCAGTTTATTGGGGTTGGCTGAAGCTTTCTTT	CASSLLGLAEAFF
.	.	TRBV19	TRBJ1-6	TGTGCCAGTAGTCTTGTTCTACACTTT	CASSLVLHF